The clone carrying this T cell receptor beta chain was picked up many times. The antigen remains undetermined. These data are taken from a study of beta chain features in type 1 diabetes. Background on the study: Cell yields, gender and age were comparable in patients and healthy donors.

Sampling consisted of one heparinised blood draw per donor, averaging around 100 mL. Germline loops: CDR1 KGHSH, CDR2 LQKENI. V lost 3 bases to trimming and J lost 5 bases, with 13 bases between them. The CDR3 consists of 14 residues. Isolated RNA was reverse transcribed in full, so expressed TCRB transcripts were sequenced. Generated by immunoSEQ multiplex PCR, the TCRdb table keeps only in-frame clones and is missing some. The sample lists 120,000 or so clones; around 16% were seen once. Study-wide findings and caveats: The analysis here could not establish whether HLA type shapes TCRB rearrangement. Type 1 diabetes patients showed a moderate but significant shortening of TCRB CDR3s in all four CD4+ subsets.

The specimen was central memory CD4+ T cells from blood. This receptor was taken from a man younger than 35 with type 1 diabetes. This chain links TRBV18 with TRBJ2-5, with D possibly TRBD2 on 5 matching bases. CDR3 coding DNA: TGTGCCAGCTCACCCCAAATGGAGGCGGAGACCCAGTACTTC. Protein product: CASSPQMEAETQYF.